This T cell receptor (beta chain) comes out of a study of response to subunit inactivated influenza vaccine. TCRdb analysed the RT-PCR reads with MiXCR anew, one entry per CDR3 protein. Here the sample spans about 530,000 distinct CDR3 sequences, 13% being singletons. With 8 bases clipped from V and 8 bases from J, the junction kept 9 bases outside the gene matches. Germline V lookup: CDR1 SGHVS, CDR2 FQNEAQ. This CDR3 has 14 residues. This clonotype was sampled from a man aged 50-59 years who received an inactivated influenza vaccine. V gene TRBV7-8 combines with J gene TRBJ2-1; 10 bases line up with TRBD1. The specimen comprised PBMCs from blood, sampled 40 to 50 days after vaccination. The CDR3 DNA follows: TGTGCCAGCGTGAGGACAGGGGGGAGCGATGAGCAGTTCTTC. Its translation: CASVRTGGSDEQFF.